Below, 2 T cell receptor beta chains from the same sample are listed, as sequenced in a study of regulatory T cells in long-lasting Graves disease. CDR3-region Arm-PCR and iRepertoire HTBI primers produced the TCR beta libraries. Each CDR3 protein gets one entry after TCRdb re-called the multiplex PCR reads with MiXCR. The sample includes 350,000 to 550,000 distinct CDR3 sequences, around 17% of them seen just once. Time point noted: newly diagnosed GD, antithyroid drugs for less than 3 months. TCR sequences were obtained from RNA taken from PBMCs. A further study also used this sample, focusing on T cells in Graves' hyperthyroidism and ophthalmopathy.

Sample: peripheral blood mononuclear cells (PBMCs), taken at new diagnosis, from a patient treated with antithyroid drugs. These TCRs come from a woman between 18 and 29 years old with Graves disease.

This clonotype was picked up many times. The chain couples TRBV20-1 to TRBJ1-2, with D possibly matching TRBD1 (5 bases). The length of the CDR3 is 11 residues. Germline CDR1 and CDR2: DFQATT and SNEGSKA (reference sequence). CDR3 residues: CSVGADYGYTF. The CDR3 nucleotides are TGCAGCGTCGGGGCAGACTATGGCTACACCTTC.

The gene calls are TRBV27 and TRBJ2-7, with a possible D match to TRBD1 (7 bases). Germline lookup yields CDR1 MNHEY and CDR2 SMNVEV (reference sequence). V lost 6 bases and J lost 1, with 16 bases in between. The CDR3 length is 15 residues. For the CDR3, the DNA is TGTGCCAGCAGACCAGGGGGACTCCCTTCCTACGAGCAGTACTTC. Its protein is CASRPGGLPSYEQYF.